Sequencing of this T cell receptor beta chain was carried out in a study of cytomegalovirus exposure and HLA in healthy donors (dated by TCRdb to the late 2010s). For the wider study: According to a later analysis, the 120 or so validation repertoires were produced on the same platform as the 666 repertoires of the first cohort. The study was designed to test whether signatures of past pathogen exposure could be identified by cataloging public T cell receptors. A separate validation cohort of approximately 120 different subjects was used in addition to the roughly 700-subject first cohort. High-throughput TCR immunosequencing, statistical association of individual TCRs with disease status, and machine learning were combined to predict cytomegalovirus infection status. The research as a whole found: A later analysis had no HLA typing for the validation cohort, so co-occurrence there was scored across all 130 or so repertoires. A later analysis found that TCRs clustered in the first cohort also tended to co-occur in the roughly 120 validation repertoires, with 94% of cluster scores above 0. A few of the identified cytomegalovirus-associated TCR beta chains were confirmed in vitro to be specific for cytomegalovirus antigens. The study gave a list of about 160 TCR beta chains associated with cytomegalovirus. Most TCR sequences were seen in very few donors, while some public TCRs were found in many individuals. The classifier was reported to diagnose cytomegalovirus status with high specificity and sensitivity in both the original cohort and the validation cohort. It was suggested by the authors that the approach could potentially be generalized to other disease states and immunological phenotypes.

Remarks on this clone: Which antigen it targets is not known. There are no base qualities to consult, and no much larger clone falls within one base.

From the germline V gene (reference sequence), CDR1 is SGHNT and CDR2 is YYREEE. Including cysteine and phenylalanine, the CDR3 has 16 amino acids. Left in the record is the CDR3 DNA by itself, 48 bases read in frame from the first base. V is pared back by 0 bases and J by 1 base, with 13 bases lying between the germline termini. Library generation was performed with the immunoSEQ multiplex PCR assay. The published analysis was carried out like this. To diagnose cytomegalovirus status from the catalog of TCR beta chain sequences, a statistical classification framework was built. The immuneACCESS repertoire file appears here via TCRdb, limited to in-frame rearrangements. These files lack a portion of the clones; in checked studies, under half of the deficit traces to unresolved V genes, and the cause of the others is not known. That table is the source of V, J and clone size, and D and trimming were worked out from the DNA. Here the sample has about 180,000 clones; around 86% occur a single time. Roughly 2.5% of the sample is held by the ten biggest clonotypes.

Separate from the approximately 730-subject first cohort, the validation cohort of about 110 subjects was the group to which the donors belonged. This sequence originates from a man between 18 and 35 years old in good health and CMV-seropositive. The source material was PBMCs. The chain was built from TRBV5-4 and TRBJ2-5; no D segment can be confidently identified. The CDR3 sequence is CASSLGQLGLQETQYF. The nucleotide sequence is TGTGCCAGCAGCTTGGGGCAGTTGGGCCTCCAAGAGACCCAGTACTTC. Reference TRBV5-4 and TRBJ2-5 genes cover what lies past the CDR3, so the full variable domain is ETGVTQSPTHLIKTRGQQVTLRCSSQSGHNTVSWYQQALGQGPQFIFQYYREEENGRGNFPPRFSGLQFPNYSSELNVNALELDDSALYLCASSLGQLGLQETQYFGPGTRLLVL.